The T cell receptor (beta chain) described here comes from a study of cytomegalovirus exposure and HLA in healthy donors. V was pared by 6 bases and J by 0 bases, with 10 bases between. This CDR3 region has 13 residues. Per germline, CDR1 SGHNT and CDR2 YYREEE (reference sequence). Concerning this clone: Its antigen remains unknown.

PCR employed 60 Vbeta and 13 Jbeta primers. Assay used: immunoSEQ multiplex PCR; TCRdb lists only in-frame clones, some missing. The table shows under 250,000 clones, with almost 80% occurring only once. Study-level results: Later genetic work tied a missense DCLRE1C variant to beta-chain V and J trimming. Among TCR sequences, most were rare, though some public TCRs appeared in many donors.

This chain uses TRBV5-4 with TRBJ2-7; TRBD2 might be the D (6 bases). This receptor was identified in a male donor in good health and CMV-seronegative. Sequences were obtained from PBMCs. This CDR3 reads CASKEGPSYEQYF. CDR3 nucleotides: TGTGCCAGCAAGGAGGGGCCCTCCTACGAGCAGTACTTC.